These 26 T cell receptor beta chains were sequenced from one sample in a study of T cell changes during pregnancy in multiple sclerosis (dated by TCRdb to between 2018 and 2020). Library preparation employed the immunoSEQ multiplex PCR assay. As stored in TCRdb, this immuneACCESS dataset retains in-frame rearrangements with V and J assigned. A fraction of the clones does not appear; measured against another copy, unresolved V genes explain less than half of the discrepancy, and the remainder lacks a known reason. The table for this sample lists approximately 71,000 clones; over 85% of them were counted only once. The top ten clonotypes cover 1.5% to 2.5% of the sample. Sequencing used peripheral blood, obtained in the second trimester of pregnancy. The source of these receptors is a female donor with multiple sclerosis, enrolled in a pregnancy study.

This clone was detected only a few times. This chain joins TRBV19 and TRBJ1-5, with unresolved D. V gave up 4 bases and J gave up 0 bases, with 16 bases separating them. The CDR3 sequence is 17 residues long. Germline CDR1 LNHDA, CDR2 SQIVND (reference sequence). CDR3 DNA sequence: TGTGCCAGTAGTACAGTATCCCCCGTTTATAGCAATCAGCCCCAGCATTTT. Translated: CASSTVSPVYSNQPQHF.

The V gene is TRBV6-4, the J gene TRBJ2-3, with D perhaps TRBD2 (5 bases). From germline, CDR1 is MRHNA and CDR2 SNTAGT. This CDR3 has 14 residues. Trimming pared 3 bases from V and 0 bases from J, leaving 7 bases between. CDR3 loop: CASSERGSTDTQYF. The DNA for the CDR3 is TGTGCCAGCAGTGAACGGGGTAGCACAGATACGCAGTATTTT.

This chain joins TRBV13 and TRBJ1-2; TRBD1 might be the D (6 bases). Looked up from germline, CDR1 is PRHDT and CDR2 is FYEKMQ (reference sequence). Trimming took 5 bases from V and 6 from J, leaving 19 bases between them. CDR3 size: 15 residues. The CDR3, as DNA: TGTGCCAGCAGCGCCCGACAGGCCCCATATGATGGCTACACCTTC. Amino acid sequence: CASSARQAPYDGYTF.

The V call is TRBV13, the J call TRBJ1-3; TRBD1 matches at 8 bases. Germline V lookup: CDR1 PRHDT, CDR2 FYEKMQ (reference sequence). After removal of 0 bases from V and 5 bases from J, the junction contained 6 bases not matched to a gene. The CDR3 is made up of 16 amino acids. CDR3 residues: CASSLGWTGTRNTIYF. The CDR3 nucleotides read TGTGCCAGCAGCTTAGGCTGGACAGGGACTCGAAACACCATATATTTT.

J is TRBJ2-2 and V is TRBV5-6; D is uncertain. Germline-derived CDR1 and CDR2 are SGHDT and YYEEEE. Trimming took off 3 bases at V and 6 bases at J, with 6 bases between the two ends. The CDR3 totals 12 residues. In DNA, the CDR3 is TGTGCCAGCAGCTGGGCCCCCGGGGAGCTGTTTTTT. Protein sequence: CASSWAPGELFF.

This clone was seen only once. This sequence joins TRBV2 and TRBJ1-2; 9 nucleotides line up with TRBD1. There are 18 residues in the CDR3. The V segment lost 0 bases and the J segment 4 bases; nucleotides outside the gene matches: 12. Germline CDR1 and CDR2: SNHLY and FYNNEI. CDR3 in amino acids: CASSEATRTGVPFYGYTF. CDR3 bases: TGTGCCAGCAGTGAAGCGACGAGGACAGGGGTCCCCTTCTATGGCTACACCTTC.

This sequence joins TRBV10-3 and TRBJ2-7; D is perhaps TRBD2 (6 bases). Per the germline V gene, CDR1 is ENHRY and CDR2 is SYGVKD. The CDR3 has 14 amino acids. V was trimmed by 4 bases and J by 1 base, leaving 11 bases between them. The CDR3 here is CAISGDRGSYEQYF. In nucleotides, the CDR3 is TGTGCCATCAGTGGGGACCGGGGGTCCTACGAGCAGTACTTC.

The chain employs TRBV5-1 and TRBJ2-1; D possibly corresponds to TRBD1 (5 bases). The CDR3 runs 12 residues. Germline CDR1 SGHRS, CDR2 YFSETQ. The V end lost 4 bases, the J end lost 10 bases, and 12 bases lay between the germline ends. The CDR3, as DNA: TGCGCCAGCAGCACGATGGGGCGCGAGCAGTTCTTC. Residues: CASSTMGREQFF.

The gene calls are TRBV7-2 and TRBJ1-6, with 7 bases fitting TRBD1. V lost 2 bases, J lost 7 bases, and 8 bases stayed unmatched. This CDR3 comprises 16 residues. CDR1 and CDR2 (germline): SGHTA, FQGNSA. CDR3 bases: TGTGCCAGCAGCTTACAGGGGGTAGGAGGCAATTCACCCCTCCACTTT. Translation: CASSLQGVGGNSPLHF.

This sequence joins TRBV11-2 and TRBJ2-3; 10 nucleotides match TRBD2. Unmatched junction bases numbered 5, after V lost 4 bases and J lost 4 bases. The CDR3 runs 15 residues. Germline V gives CDR1 SGHAT, CDR2 FQNNGV. CDR3 residues: CASSSPSGRADTQYF. DNA for the CDR3: TGTGCCAGCAGCTCGCCTAGCGGGAGAGCAGATACGCAGTATTTT.

This clone was picked up a small number of times. V gene TRBV5-1 combines with J gene TRBJ2-4, with D tentatively TRBD2 (5 bases). This CDR3 is built from 13 residues. Trimming stripped 4 bases from V and 8 bases from J, with 13 bases between. Germline lookup yields CDR1 SGHRS and CDR2 YFSETQ. CDR3 residues: CASSVRVGDIQYF. The DNA of the CDR3 is TGCGCCAGCAGCGTGAGAGTCGGGGACATTCAGTACTTC. Full variable domain (remainder filled in from reference TRBV5-1 and TRBJ2-4): KAGVTQTPRYLIKTRGQQVTLSCSPISGHRSVSWYQQTPGQGLQFLFEYFSETQRNKGNFPGRFSGRQFSNSRSEMNVSTLELGDSALYLCASSVRVGDIQYFGAGTRLSVL.

This clone was recorded only once. The CDR3 DNA reads as TGTGCCAGCAGTTTTCGGTTCAAAGAGACCCAGTACTTC. Encoded protein: CASSFRFKETQYF. The chain carries TRBV28 and TRBJ2-5; D unresolved. Germline V gene data show CDR1 as MDHEN and CDR2 as SYDVKM. V was pared by 3 bases and J by 3 bases, with 8 bases between. This CDR3 has 13 amino acids.

The chain combines TRBV27 with TRBJ2-3, with 11 bases lining up with TRBD2. Trimming at V came to 5 bases and at J to 5 bases, leaving 12 bases not matched to a gene. This CDR3 comprises 17 residues. Germline V gene sequence: CDR1 MNHEY, CDR2 SMNVEV (reference sequence). CDR3 region: CASSTLAGGAFGDTQYF. The CDR3 bases are TGTGCCAGCAGTACCTTAGCGGGAGGGGCCTTTGGAGATACGCAGTATTTT.

The chain carries TRBV4-3 and TRBJ2-1; a possible D gene is TRBD2 (7 bases). CDR1 is LGHNA and CDR2 is YSLEER in the germline V gene. V shed 4 bases and J shed 6 bases, with 16 bases lying between them. This CDR3 is 15 amino acids long. This chain's CDR3 is CASSRGWGGGNEQFF. CDR3 sequence (DNA): TGCGCCAGCAGCCGAGGGTGGGGGGGCGGCAATGAGCAGTTCTTC.

The rearrangement links TRBV2 to TRBJ2-1; 13 positions agree with TRBD2. CDR1 is SNHLY, CDR2 FYNNEI, per germline. Trimming took 6 bases from V and 11 from J; bases not matched to a gene: 4. The CDR3 has 13 residues. In DNA form, the CDR3 reads TGTGCCAGCAGGGAGACTAGCGGGGGGAAGCAGTTCTTC. Protein product: CASRETSGGKQFF.

This clone was counted between two and nine times. The CDR3 region has the DNA TGTGCCAGCAGTGAGGTTATCGACGGACAAGGGGAGCTGTTTTTT. The encoded protein is CASSEVIDGQGELFF. The gene calls are TRBV6-1 and TRBJ2-2; tentatively, D is TRBD1 (5 bases). This CDR3 region has 15 residues. CDR1 and CDR2 (germline): MNHNS, SASEGT. V was trimmed by 3 bases and J by 8 bases, leaving 16 bases between them.

The rearrangement joins TRBV5-4 to TRBJ1-6; TRBD1 aligns across 8 bases. Germline assignment: CDR1 SGHNT and CDR2 YYREEE (reference sequence). The V gene end was trimmed by 4 bases and the J gene end by 7 bases; junction bases not matched to a gene: 7. CDR3 length: 15 residues. The CDR3 here is CASSTGQGRNSPLHF. For the CDR3, the DNA is TGTGCCAGCAGCACCGGACAGGGCCGCAATTCACCCCTCCACTTT.

The chain uses TRBV15 and TRBJ1-6; D not certain. The germline gives CDR1 LNHNV, CDR2 YYDKDF (reference sequence). Deletions cut 0 bases from V and 9 bases from J, with 9 bases between. This CDR3 has 14 residues. The CDR3 DNA follows: TGTGCCACCAGCAGAGATAGCGACGTTTCACCCCTCCACTTT. It specifies CATSRDSDVSPLHF.

The gene calls are TRBV5-1 and TRBJ2-7, with 8 nucleotides matching TRBD2. The germline V gene encodes CDR1 SGHRS and CDR2 YFSETQ. The CDR3 sequence is 16 residues long. With 0 bases clipped from V and 0 bases from J, the junction kept 5 bases outside the gene matches. CDR3 DNA: TGCGCCAGCAGCTTGGGACTAGCGCCAAGCTCCTACGAGCAGTACTTC. Residues: CASSLGLAPSSYEQYF.

The genes are TRBV19 and TRBJ2-1; 7 bases fit TRBD2. Germline values: CDR1 LNHDA, CDR2 SQIVND (reference sequence). This CDR3 spans 16 amino acids. V gave up 6 bases and J gave up 5 bases; unmatched junction bases: 13. Written as DNA, the CDR3 is TGTGCCAGTAGGCGCCATGGCGGGAGTAGCGACAATGAGCAGTTCTTC. Protein sequence: CASRRHGGSSDNEQFF.

The chain links TRBV13 to TRBJ1-1, with a possible D match to TRBD1 (6 bases). CDR1 and CDR2 (germline): PRHDT, FYEKMQ (reference sequence). Trimming cost V 6 bases and J 5 bases, with 13 bases left between them. This CDR3 region has 13 residues. CDR3 in DNA: TGTGCCAGCAGTTCCTACAGGGAAACTGAAGCTTTCTTT. Translating gives CASSSYRETEAFF. Combining the CDR3 with reference TRBV13 and TRBJ1-1 gives the whole variable domain AAGVIQSPRHLIKEKRETATLKCYPIPRHDTVYWYQQGPGQDPQFLISFYEKMQSDKGSIPDRFSAQQFSDYHSELNMSSLELGDSALYFCASSSYRETEAFFGQGTRLTVV.

The V and J genes are TRBV19 and TRBJ1-1; 8 nucleotides agree with TRBD1. Per germline, CDR1 LNHDA and CDR2 SQIVND (reference sequence). Germline trimming cut 2 bases from V and 2 bases from J; bases unmatched to any gene: 1. The CDR3 contains 14 residues. The CDR3 loop reads CASSITGGNTEAFF. The CDR3, as DNA: TGTGCCAGTAGTATAACAGGGGGAAACACTGAAGCTTTCTTT.

This clone was seen only a few times. The chain has TRBV6-1 and TRBJ2-7, with D tentatively TRBD2 (6 bases). Germline values: CDR1 MNHNS, CDR2 SASEGT. Between the trimmed V and J ends, which lost 4 bases and 4 bases, there was a span of 11 bases. This CDR3 region has 13 residues. The CDR3 DNA is TGTGCCAGCAGTGTGGAGGGGACGTACGAGCAGTACTTC. This gives the protein CASSVEGTYEQYF.

The chain joins TRBV5-1 to TRBJ2-7, with 12 bases that match TRBD2. Germline V gene sequence: CDR1 SGHRS, CDR2 YFSETQ. V was pared by 0 bases and J by 3 bases, with 7 bases of the junction left unmatched. CDR3 size: 17 residues. In DNA form, the CDR3 reads TGCGCCAGCAGCTTGGGGTCTAGCGGGAGGGGATACTACGAGCAGTACTTC. It specifies CASSLGSSGRGYYEQYF.

The J gene is TRBJ2-1, the V gene TRBV7-9; 11 bases align to TRBD2. After removal of 11 bases from V and 7 bases from J, the junction contained 13 bases not matched to a gene. Germline V gives CDR1 SEHNR, CDR2 FQNEAQ (reference sequence). There are 15 residues in the CDR3. DNA of the CDR3: TGTGCCGGCGGGGCCATAGCGGGGGGGCGGAATGAGCAGTTCTTC. Translating gives CAGGAIAGGRNEQFF.

The J gene is TRBJ1-1, the V gene TRBV6-4, with 7 positions matching TRBD1. Looked up from germline, CDR1 is MRHNA and CDR2 is SNTAGT. This CDR3 is built from 15 residues. Germline trimming cut 5 bases from V and 4 bases from J; bases unmatched to any gene: 10. DNA of the CDR3: TGTGCCAGCAGTCTGATGGACAGGAAATTCACTGAAGCTTTCTTT. Its protein product is CASSLMDRKFTEAFF.